A single sample gave rise to the 12 T cell receptor beta chains below, sequenced in a study of glioma-infiltrating T cells. Amplification of TCR alpha and beta CDR3 regions from RNA used iRepertoire nested multiplex PCR. TCRdb recomputed calls from the multiplex PCR reads with MiXCR, one row per CDR3 protein. The sample has under 150,000 distinct CDR3 sequences, 39% seen once. The sample comprised glioma tissue, nonneoplastic brain tissue, or PBMCs (not recorded which). These receptors were obtained from a human donor with low-grade glioma or glioblastoma, undergoing nonglioma brain surgery, or in good health (not recorded which).

This sequence joins TRBV20-1 and TRBJ1-5, with unresolved D. Germline CDR1 and CDR2: DFQATT and SNEGSKA (reference sequence). There are 12 residues in the CDR3. Trimming left V 2 bases short and J 0 bases short, with 2 bases between. CDR3 protein: CSARHSNQPQHF. CDR3 bases: TGCAGTGCTAGACATAGCAATCAGCCCCAGCATTTT.

This clonotype was seen many times. The V and J genes are TRBV25-1 and TRBJ2-3; D might be TRBD1 (6 bases). Germline V lookup: CDR1 MGHDK, CDR2 SYGVNS. The CDR3 covers 13 residues. The ends were cut back, 8 bases at V and 6 bases at J, with 15 bases in the middle. The CDR3 DNA is TGTGCCAGCCGTCGGGACACATCCGATACGCAGTATTTT. Encoded protein: CASRRDTSDTQYF.

This chain links TRBV20-1 with TRBJ2-1, with 12 positions matching TRBD2. The CDR3 has 15 amino acids. With 3 bases clipped from V and 7 bases from J, the junction kept 7 bases outside the gene matches. From germline, CDR1 is DFQATT and CDR2 SNEGSKA (reference sequence). The CDR3 loop is CSARNLAGGGNEQFF. DNA for the CDR3: TGCAGTGCTAGGAATCTAGCGGGGGGGGGAAATGAGCAGTTCTTC.

The rearrangement uses TRBV19 and TRBJ2-2; 9 nucleotides agree with TRBD2. The junction had 9 bases not matched to a gene; V was cut back by 5 bases and J by 5 bases. In germline, CDR1 is LNHDA, CDR2 SQIVND (reference sequence). The CDR3 has 16 residues. The CDR3 here is CASSLGLAIATGELFF. CDR3 DNA sequence: TGTGCCAGTAGTCTGGGACTAGCAATAGCAACCGGGGAGCTGTTTTTT.

This chain joins TRBV6-1 and TRBJ1-1, with D unclear. Germline CDR1 and CDR2: MNHNS and SASEGT. V was trimmed by 6 bases and J by 4 bases, leaving 9 bases between them. The CDR3 sequence is 12 residues long. CDR3 protein: CASRNTVTEAFF. CDR3 in DNA: TGTGCCAGCAGGAACACTGTCACTGAAGCTTTCTTT.

The rearrangement links TRBV6-2 or TRBV6-3 to TRBJ2-3; 12 bases map to TRBD2. CDR1 and CDR2 from the germline V gene are MNHEY and SVGEGT. CDR3 length: 16 residues. J lost 7 bases, V lost 0 bases, and 5 bases had no gene match. Written as DNA, the CDR3 is TGTGCCAGCAGTTACTCGTTACTAGCGGGAGGAAATACGCAGTATTTT. Amino acids: CASSYSLLAGGNTQYF.

Only a few counts were recorded for this clonotype. The chain joins TRBV27 to TRBJ1-1; tentatively, D is TRBD1 (5 bases). The V gene lost 5 bases and the J gene lost 0 bases, with 10 bases spanning the gap. This CDR3 is 14 amino acids long. Germline CDR1 MNHEY, CDR2 SMNVEV (reference sequence). Here the CDR3 DNA reads TGTGCCAGCAGTCGGGGGACGGTGAACACTGAAGCTTTCTTT. This translates into CASSRGTVNTEAFF.

This clonotype was seen more than once but under ten times. The chain links TRBV6-1 to TRBJ2-7; 10 nucleotides align to TRBD2. Germline V gene data show CDR1 as MNHNS and CDR2 as SASEGT. V lost 6 bases to trimming and J lost 2 bases; unmatched junction nucleotides: 16. The CDR3 covers 18 residues. CDR3 sequence reads: CASSLIDGLAAKPYEQYF. Written as DNA, the CDR3 is TGTGCCAGCAGCCTAATCGACGGACTAGCGGCGAAACCCTACGAGCAGTACTTC.

This clonotype has more than one count but fewer than ten. This CDR3 is CSVDNYGYGEQFF. CDR3 coding DNA: TGCAGCGTTGATAACTACGGGTACGGTGAGCAGTTCTTC. The V and J genes are TRBV29-1 and TRBJ2-1; D not certain. The V gene lost 3 bases and the J gene lost 9 bases, with 15 bases spanning the gap. CDR1 SQVTM and CDR2 ANQGSEA come from the germline V gene. The CDR3 extends over 13 amino acids.

This clonotype has more than one count but fewer than ten. This rearrangement joins TRBV27 to TRBJ1-3, with unresolved D. Germline-derived CDR1 and CDR2 are MNHEY and SMNVEV (reference sequence). Trimming shortened V by 7 bases and J by 0 bases, and 19 bases separated the two germline ends. This CDR3 region has 17 residues. The chain's CDR3 is CASILYPGRSSGNTIYF. The CDR3 coding sequence is TGTGCCAGCATTTTGTATCCCGGGCGGAGCTCTGGAAACACCATATATTTT.

The chain recombines TRBV20-1 with TRBJ2-1; TRBD2 aligns across 12 bases. Trimming took 2 bases from V and 1 from J; bases not matched to a gene: 9. The CDR3 contains 18 residues. Per the germline V gene, CDR1 is DFQATT and CDR2 is SNEGSKA (reference sequence). DNA for the CDR3: TGCAGTGCTAGACGACTAGCGGGAGTTCGTTTGTCCTACAATGAGCAGTTCTTC. The encoded protein is CSARRLAGVRLSYNEQFF.

A single count supports this clonotype. This sequence joins TRBV6-1 and TRBJ2-5, with 10 positions matching TRBD1. This CDR3 is built from 13 residues. CDR1 and CDR2 from the germline V gene are MNHNS and SASEGT. J lost 5 bases, V lost 8 bases, and 5 bases had no gene match. The CDR3 nucleotides are TGTGCCAGCCGTGGGACAGGGGTCGAGACCCAGTACTTC. This codes for CASRGTGVETQYF.